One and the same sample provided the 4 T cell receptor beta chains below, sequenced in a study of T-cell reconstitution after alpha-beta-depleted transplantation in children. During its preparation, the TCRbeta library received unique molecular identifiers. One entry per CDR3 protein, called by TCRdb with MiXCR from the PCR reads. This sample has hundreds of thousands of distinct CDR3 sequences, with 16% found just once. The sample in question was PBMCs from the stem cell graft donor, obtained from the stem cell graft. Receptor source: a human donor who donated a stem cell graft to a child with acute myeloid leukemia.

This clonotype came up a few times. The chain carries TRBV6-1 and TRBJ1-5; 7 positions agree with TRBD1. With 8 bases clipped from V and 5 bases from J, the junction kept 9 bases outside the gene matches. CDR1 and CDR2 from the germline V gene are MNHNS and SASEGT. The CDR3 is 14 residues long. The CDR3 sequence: CASGTVSNHQPQHF. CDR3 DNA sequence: TGTGCCAGCGGGACAGTATCCAACCATCAGCCCCAGCATTTT.

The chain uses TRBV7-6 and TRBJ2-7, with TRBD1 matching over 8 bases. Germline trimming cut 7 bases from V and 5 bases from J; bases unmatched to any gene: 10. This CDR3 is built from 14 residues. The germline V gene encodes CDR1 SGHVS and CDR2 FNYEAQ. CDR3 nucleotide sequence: TGTGCCAGCACCCCGCCCAGGGGGCCCCACGAGCAGTACGTC. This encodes CASTPPRGPHEQYV.

Written as DNA, the CDR3 is TGCAGTGCTAGAGTGGGAGGGAGCACTAATGAAAAACTGTTTTTT. Encoded protein: CSARVGGSTNEKLFF. This chain links TRBV20-1 with TRBJ1-4; no reliable D call. Germline CDR1 reads DFQATT; CDR2 reads SNEGSKA (reference sequence). This CDR3 has 15 amino acids. Trimming removed 1 base from V and 2 bases from J, with 11 bases in between.

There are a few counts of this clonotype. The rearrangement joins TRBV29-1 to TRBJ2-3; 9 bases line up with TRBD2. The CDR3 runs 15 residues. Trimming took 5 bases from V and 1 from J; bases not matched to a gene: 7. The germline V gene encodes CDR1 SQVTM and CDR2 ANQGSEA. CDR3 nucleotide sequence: TGCAGCGTTTGGGCGAGGACTAGCGGCACAGATACGCAGTATTTT. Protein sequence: CSVWARTSGTDTQYF.